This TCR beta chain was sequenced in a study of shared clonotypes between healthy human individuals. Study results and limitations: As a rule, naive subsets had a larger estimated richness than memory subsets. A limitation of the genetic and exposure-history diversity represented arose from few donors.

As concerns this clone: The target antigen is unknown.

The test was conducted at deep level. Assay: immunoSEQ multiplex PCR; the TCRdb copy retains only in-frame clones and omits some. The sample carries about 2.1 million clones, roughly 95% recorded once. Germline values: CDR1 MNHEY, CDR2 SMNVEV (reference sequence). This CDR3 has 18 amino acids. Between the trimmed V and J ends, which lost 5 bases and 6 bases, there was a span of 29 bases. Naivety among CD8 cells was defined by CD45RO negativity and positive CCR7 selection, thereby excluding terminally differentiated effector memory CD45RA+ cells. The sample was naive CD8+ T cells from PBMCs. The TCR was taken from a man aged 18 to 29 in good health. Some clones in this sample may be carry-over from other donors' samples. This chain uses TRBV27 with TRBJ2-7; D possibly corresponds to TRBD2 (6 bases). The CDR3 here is CASSVGGGGGHRSGEQYF. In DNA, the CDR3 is TGTGCCAGCAGTGTCGGGGGTGGGGGTGGACACAGGTCGGGCGAGCAGTACTTC.